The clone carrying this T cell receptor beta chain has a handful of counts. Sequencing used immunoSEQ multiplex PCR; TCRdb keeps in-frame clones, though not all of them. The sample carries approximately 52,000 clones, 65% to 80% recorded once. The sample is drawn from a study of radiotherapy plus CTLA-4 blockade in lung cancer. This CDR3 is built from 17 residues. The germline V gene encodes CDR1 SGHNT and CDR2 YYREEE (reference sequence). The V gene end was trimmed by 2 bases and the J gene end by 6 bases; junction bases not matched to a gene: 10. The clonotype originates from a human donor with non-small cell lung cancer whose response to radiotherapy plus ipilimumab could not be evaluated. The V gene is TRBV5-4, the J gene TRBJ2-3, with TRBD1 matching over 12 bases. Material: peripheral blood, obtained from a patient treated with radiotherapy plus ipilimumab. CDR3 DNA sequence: TGTGCCAGCAGCTTTATCACCGGGACAGGGGGCATCGATACGCAGTATTTT. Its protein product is CASSFITGTGGIDTQYF.